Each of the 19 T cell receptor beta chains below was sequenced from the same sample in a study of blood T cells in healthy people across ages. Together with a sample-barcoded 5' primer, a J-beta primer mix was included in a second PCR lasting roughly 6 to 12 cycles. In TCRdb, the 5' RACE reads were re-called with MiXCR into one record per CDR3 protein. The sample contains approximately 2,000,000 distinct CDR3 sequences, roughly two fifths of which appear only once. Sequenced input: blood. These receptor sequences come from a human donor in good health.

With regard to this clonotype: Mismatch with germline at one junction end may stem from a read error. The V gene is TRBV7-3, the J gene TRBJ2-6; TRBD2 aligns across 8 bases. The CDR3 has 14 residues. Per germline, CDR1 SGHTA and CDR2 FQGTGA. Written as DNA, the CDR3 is TGTGCCAGCAGCTCGAGGCGGGGGGCCAACGTCCCGACTTTC. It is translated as CASSSRRGANVPTF.

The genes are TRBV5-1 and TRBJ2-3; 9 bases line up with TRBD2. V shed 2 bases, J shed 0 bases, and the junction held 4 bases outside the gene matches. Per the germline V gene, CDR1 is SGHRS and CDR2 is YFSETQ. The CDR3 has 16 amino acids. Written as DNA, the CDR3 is TGCGCCAGCAGCTTTATAGCGGGGGCTAGCACAGATACGCAGTATTTT. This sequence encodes CASSFIAGASTDTQYF.

The CDR3 DNA is TGTGCCACCCGAGGCGGGGGGCAATACAATGAGCAGTTCTTC. It yields the protein CATRGGGQYNEQFF. V is TRBV24-1 and J is TRBJ2-1; TRBD2 agrees at 8 bases. Germline V gene lookup returns CDR1 KGHDR and CDR2 SFDVKD. The CDR3 contains 14 residues. Trimming took 9 bases from V and 4 from J; bases not matched to a gene: 7.

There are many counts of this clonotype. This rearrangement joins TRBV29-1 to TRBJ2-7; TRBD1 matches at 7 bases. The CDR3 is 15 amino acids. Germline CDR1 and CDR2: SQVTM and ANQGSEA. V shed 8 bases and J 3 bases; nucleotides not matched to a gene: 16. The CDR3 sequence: CSTKETGSSIYEQYF. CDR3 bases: TGCAGCACTAAAGAGACAGGGTCCTCCATCTACGAGCAGTACTTC.

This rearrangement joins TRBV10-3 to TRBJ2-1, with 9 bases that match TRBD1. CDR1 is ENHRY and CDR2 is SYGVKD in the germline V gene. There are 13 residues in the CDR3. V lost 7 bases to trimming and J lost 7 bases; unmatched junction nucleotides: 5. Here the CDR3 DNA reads TGTGCCATCAACCCGACAGGGGGAAATGAGCAGTTCTTC. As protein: CAINPTGGNEQFF.

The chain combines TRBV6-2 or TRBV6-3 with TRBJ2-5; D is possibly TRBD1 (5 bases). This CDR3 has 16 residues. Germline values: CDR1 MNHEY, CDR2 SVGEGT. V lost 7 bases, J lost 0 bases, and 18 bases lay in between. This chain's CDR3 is CASTPLTVFDQETQYF. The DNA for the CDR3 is TGTGCCAGCACACCGTTGACAGTTTTCGACCAAGAGACCCAGTACTTC.

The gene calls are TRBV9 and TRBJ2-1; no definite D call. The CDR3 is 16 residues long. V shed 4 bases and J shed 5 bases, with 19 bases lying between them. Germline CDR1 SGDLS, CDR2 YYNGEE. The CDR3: CASSPRVSGLNNEQFF. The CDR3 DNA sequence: TGTGCCAGCAGCCCCCGGGTGTCAGGTCTCAACAATGAGCAGTTCTTC. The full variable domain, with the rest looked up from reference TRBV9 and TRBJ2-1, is DSGVTQTPKHLITATGQRVTLRCSPRSGDLSVYWYQQSLDQGLQFLIQYYNGEERAKGNILERFSAQQFPDLHSELNLSSLELGDSALYFCASSPRVSGLNNEQFFGPGTRLTVL.

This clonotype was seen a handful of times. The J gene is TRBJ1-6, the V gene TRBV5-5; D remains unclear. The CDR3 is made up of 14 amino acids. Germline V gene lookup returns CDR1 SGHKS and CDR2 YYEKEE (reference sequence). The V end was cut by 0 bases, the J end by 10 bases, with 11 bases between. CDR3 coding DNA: TGTGCCAGCAGCTTGGGTGCGGTTAAGTCACCCCTCCACTTT. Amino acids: CASSLGAVKSPLHF.

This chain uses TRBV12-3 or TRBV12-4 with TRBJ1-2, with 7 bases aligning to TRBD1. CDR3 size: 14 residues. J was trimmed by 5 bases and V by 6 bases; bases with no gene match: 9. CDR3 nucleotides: TGTGCCAGCAGCCCGGACAGGAGCTTTTATGGCTACACCTTC. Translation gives CASSPDRSFYGYTF.

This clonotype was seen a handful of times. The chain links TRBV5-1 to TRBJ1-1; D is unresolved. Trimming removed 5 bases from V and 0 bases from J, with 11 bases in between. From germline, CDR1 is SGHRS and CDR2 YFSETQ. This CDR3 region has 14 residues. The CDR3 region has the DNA TGCGCCAGCAGTGACCGAACCATGAACACTGAAGCTTTCTTT. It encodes CASSDRTMNTEAFF. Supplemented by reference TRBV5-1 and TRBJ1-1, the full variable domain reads KAGVTQTPRYLIKTRGQQVTLSCSPISGHRSVSWYQQTPGQGLQFLFEYFSETQRNKGNFPGRFSGRQFSNSRSEMNVSTLELGDSALYLCASSDRTMNTEAFFGQGTRLTVV.

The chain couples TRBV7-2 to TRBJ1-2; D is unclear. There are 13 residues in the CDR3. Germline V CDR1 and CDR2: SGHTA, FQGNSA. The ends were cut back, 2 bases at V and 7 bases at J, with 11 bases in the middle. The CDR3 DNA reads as TGTGCCAGCAGCTTACTTTTTAGGAGTGGCTACACCTTC. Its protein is CASSLLFRSGYTF.

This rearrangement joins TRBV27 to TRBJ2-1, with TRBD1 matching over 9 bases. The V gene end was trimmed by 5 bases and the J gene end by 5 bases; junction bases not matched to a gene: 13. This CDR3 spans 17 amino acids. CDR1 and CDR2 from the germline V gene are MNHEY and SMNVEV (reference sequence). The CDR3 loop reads CASSPIIRDRENNEQFF. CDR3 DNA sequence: TGTGCCAGCAGTCCAATCATCCGGGACAGGGAAAACAATGAGCAGTTCTTC.

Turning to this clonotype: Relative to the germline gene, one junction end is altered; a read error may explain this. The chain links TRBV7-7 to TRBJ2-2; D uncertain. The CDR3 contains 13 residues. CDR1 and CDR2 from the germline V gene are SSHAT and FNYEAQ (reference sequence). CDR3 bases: TGTGCTAGCAGCCTGGATATACACAGGGAGCTGTTTTTT. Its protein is CASSLDIHRELFF.

DNA of the CDR3: TGCAGCGCCAATGGGGGGGCAGATTTGTCAACAGATACGCAGTATTTT. Its translation: CSANGGADLSTDTQYF. The chain joins TRBV29-1 to TRBJ2-3; D possibly corresponds to TRBD2 (7 bases). The CDR3 loop spans 16 amino acids. V shed 7 bases and J shed 3 bases, with 23 bases lying between them. Germline CDR1 SQVTM, CDR2 ANQGSEA.

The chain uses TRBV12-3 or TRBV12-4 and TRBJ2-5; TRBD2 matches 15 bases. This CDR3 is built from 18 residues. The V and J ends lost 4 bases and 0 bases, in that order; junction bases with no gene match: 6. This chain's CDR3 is CASSSTGTSGGYQETQYF. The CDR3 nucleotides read TGTGCCAGCAGTTCAACCGGGACTAGCGGGGGGTACCAAGAGACCCAGTACTTC.

CDR3 amino acids: CASSSPIMTGDYNEQFF. DNA for the CDR3: TGTGCCAGCAGTTCGCCTATTATGACAGGGGACTACAATGAGCAGTTCTTC. This chain connects TRBV27 to TRBJ2-1; 8 bases agree with TRBD1. The CDR3 contains 17 residues. Germline trimming cut 4 bases from V and 3 bases from J; bases unmatched to any gene: 11. Germline assignment: CDR1 MNHEY and CDR2 SMNVEV (reference sequence).

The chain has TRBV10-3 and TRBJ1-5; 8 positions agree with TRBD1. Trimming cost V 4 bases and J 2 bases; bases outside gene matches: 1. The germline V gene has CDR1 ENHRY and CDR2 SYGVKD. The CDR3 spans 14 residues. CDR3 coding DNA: TGTGCCATCAGTGGGGGACAGGGCAATCAGCCCCAGCATTTT. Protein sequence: CAISGGQGNQPQHF.

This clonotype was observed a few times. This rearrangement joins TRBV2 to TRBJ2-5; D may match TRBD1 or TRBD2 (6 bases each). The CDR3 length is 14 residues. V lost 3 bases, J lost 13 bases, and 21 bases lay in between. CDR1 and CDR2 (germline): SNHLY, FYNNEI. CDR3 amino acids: CASSEGADRRGLYF. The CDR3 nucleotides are TGTGCCAGCAGTGAGGGGGCGGACCGGCGGGGCTTGTACTTC.

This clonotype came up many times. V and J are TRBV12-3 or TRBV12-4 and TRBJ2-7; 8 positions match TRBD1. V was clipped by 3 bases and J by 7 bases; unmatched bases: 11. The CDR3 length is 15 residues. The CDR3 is CASSFYGDRLREQYF. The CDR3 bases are TGTGCCAGCAGTTTTTATGGGGACAGGCTACGAGAGCAGTACTTC.